The clone carrying this T cell receptor beta chain was found many times. Antigen unknown. The time point was: sample taken at primary tumor resection. The authors sequenced whole RNA from tumor, nontumor lung or frozen PBMC without sorting. The data were obtained in a study of spatial heterogeneity in lung cancer. About the research overall: Detected sequences consistently included more beta-chain ones than alpha-chain ones. Notes on the study in general: Relative to follow-up, resection was when ubiquitous expanded tumor TCRs appeared more in blood.

Single TCR cDNA molecules each had their own unique molecular identifier. TCRdb passed the 5' RACE reads through MiXCR, listing each CDR3 protein once. The sample lists around 9,700 distinct CDR3 sequences; approximately 25% were seen once. Trimming left V 1 base short and J 3 bases short, with 14 bases between. The CDR3 sequence is 16 residues long. Germline loops: CDR1 MGHRA, CDR2 YSYEKL. The sequence was obtained from a female donor with early-stage non-small cell lung cancer. The specimen comprised PBMCs, sampled at surgery. J is TRBJ2-3 and V is TRBV4-1; the D gene could be TRBD1 or TRBD2 (5 bases each). The CDR3 protein is CASSQGGTGTTDTQYF. The CDR3 region has the DNA TGCGCCAGCAGCCAAGGGGGGACGGGAACGACAGATACGCAGTATTTT.